Listed below are T cell receptor beta chains from one sample, sequenced in a study of T cells in Graves' hyperthyroidism and ophthalmopathy. TCRdb re-called the multiplex PCR reads with MiXCR, one entry per CDR3 protein. The repertoire holds about 350,000 distinct CDR3 sequences, with approximately 15% as singletons. The specimen was blood. The receptors here all came from a woman under 40 with Graves' hyperthyroidism. Both conserved end residues are part of each CDR3. Each record gives: V gene, D gene, clone size, J gene, CDR3 protein, CDR3 DNA. The D gene is left open where the match is weak. The size entry is marked missing in some rows and otherwise reads once, few, many or a size class.

V gene: TRBV28; D gene: -; clone size: many; J gene: TRBJ1-3; CDR3 protein: CASSSARNTIYF; CDR3 DNA: TGTGCCAGCAGTTCAGCCAGAAACACCATATATTTT
V gene: TRBV19; D gene: -; clone size: few; J gene: TRBJ1-2; CDR3 protein: CASRNGGQANYGYTF; CDR3 DNA: TGTGCCAGTAGGAACGGGGGCCAGGCTAACTATGGCTACACCTTC
V gene: TRBV2; D gene: TRBD1; clone size: few; J gene: TRBJ1-1; CDR3 protein: CAGSEWTGGAEAFF; CDR3 DNA: TGTGCCGGCAGTGAGTGGACAGGGGGGGCCGAAGCTTTCTTT
V gene: TRBV20-1; D gene: -; clone size: few; J gene: TRBJ1-5; CDR3 protein: CSADRGGQPQHF; CDR3 DNA: TGCAGTGCCGACAGAGGCGGTCAGCCCCAGCATTTT
V gene: TRBV2; D gene: -; clone size: many; J gene: TRBJ1-5; CDR3 protein: CASSAGWSTSNQPQHF; CDR3 DNA: TGTGCCAGCAGTGCTGGGTGGAGTACTAGCAATCAGCCCCAGCATTTT
V gene: TRBV20-1; D gene: -; clone size: many; J gene: TRBJ2-3; CDR3 protein: CSVSLTDTQYF; CDR3 DNA: TGCAGTGTATCACTCACAGATACGCAGTATTTT
V gene: TRBV5-1; D gene: -; clone size: many; J gene: TRBJ1-1; CDR3 protein: CASSLDGPYTEAFF; CDR3 DNA: TGCGCCAGCAGCCTGGACGGACCCTACACTGAAGCTTTCTTT
V gene: TRBV6-1; D gene: TRBD1; clone size: few; J gene: TRBJ2-6; CDR3 protein: CASRPTGASSGANVLTF; CDR3 DNA: TGTGCCAGCAGACCCACAGGGGCCAGCTCTGGGGCCAACGTCCTGACTTTC
V gene: TRBV20-1; D gene: -; clone size: many; J gene: TRBJ1-1; CDR3 protein: CSAAYTEAFF; CDR3 DNA: TGCAGTGCTGCTTACACTGAAGCTTTCTTT
V gene: TRBV9; D gene: -; clone size: -; J gene: TRBJ2-3; CDR3 protein: CASTLQGSVSDTQYF; CDR3 DNA: TGTGCCAGCACCCTTCAGGGGTCGGTCTCGGATACGCAGTATTTT
V gene: TRBV2; D gene: -; clone size: many; J gene: TRBJ1-2; CDR3 protein: CASSTPRTGHGYTF; CDR3 DNA: TGTGCCAGCAGTACTCCCCGTACAGGGCATGGCTACACCTTC
V gene: TRBV11-1; D gene: TRBD2; clone size: many; J gene: TRBJ2-1; CDR3 protein: CASSLVAGVKYNEQFF; CDR3 DNA: TGTGCCAGCAGCTTGGTAGCGGGAGTCAAATACAATGAGCAGTTCTTC
V gene: TRBV30; D gene: TRBD2; clone size: many; J gene: TRBJ2-1; CDR3 protein: CAWSRVAGGEQFF; CDR3 DNA: TGTGCCTGGAGTCGAGTAGCGGGAGGGGAGCAGTTCTTC
V gene: TRBV6-1; D gene: -; clone size: -; J gene: TRBJ2-5; CDR3 protein: CAAGGGQETQYF; CDR3 DNA: TGTGCCGCCGGTGGCGGCCAAGAGACCCAGTACTTC
V gene: TRBV6-2/TRBV6-3; D gene: TRBD1; clone size: few; J gene: TRBJ2-7; CDR3 protein: CASVLIRDRGYEQYF; CDR3 DNA: TGTGCCAGCGTCCTGATCCGGGACAGAGGTTACGAGCAGTACTTC
V gene: TRBV12-3/TRBV12-4; D gene: -; clone size: many; J gene: TRBJ2-1; CDR3 protein: CASSVVSGSYNEQFF; CDR3 DNA: TGTGCCAGCAGCGTAGTTAGTGGATCCTACAATGAGCAGTTCTTC
V gene: TRBV7-9; D gene: TRBD1; clone size: many; J gene: TRBJ2-2; CDR3 protein: CASSRQGWAETGELFF; CDR3 DNA: TGTGCCAGCAGCCGACAGGGTTGGGCTGAGACCGGGGAGCTGTTTTTT
V gene: TRBV28; D gene: -; clone size: few; J gene: TRBJ2-7; CDR3 protein: CASSSPGAGGFEQYF; CDR3 DNA: TGTGCCAGCAGTTCGCCGGGAGCAGGGGGATTCGAGCAGTACTTC